The TCR beta chain under discussion was sequenced for a study of CD8 T cells in Susac syndrome. The CDR3 has 10 amino acids. Trimming took 5 bases from V and 5 from J, leaving 3 bases between them. CDR1 KGHDR and CDR2 SFDVKD come from the germline V gene. High-throughput TCR beta sequencing covered peripheral CD8+ and CD4+ T cells. Negative isolation yielded CD4+ and CD8+ T cells, and FACS enriched TEMRA cells. Reverse transcription of roughly 0.5 to 1 ug RNA was carried out with random hexamers. Multiplex immunoSEQ PCR targeted 54 Vbeta and 13 Jbeta TCR beta segments. MiXCR was run by TCRdb on the immunoSEQ multiplex PCR reads, yielding one entry per CDR3 protein. The sample includes under 200,000 distinct CDR3 sequences, roughly 94% of them seen just once.

Sequences were obtained from CD4+ T cells from PBMCs. The source of this sequence is a human donor in good health. The chain combines TRBV24-1 with TRBJ2-7; D not certain. The CDR3 spells CATSGDEQYF. Here the CDR3 DNA reads TGTGCCACCAGTGGTGACGAGCAGTACTTC.